A single sample gave rise to the 20 T cell receptor beta chains below, sequenced in a study of blood T cell repertoires in COVID-19. The repertoire was sequenced with immunoSEQ multiplex PCR; TCRdb's copy has only in-frame clones and lacks some. The sample holds around 450,000 clones, about nine tenths seen once. The sample taken for sequencing was PBMCs or T cells enriched from blood (not recorded which). These receptors were collected from a woman aged 18-29 years who had recovered from COVID-19.

This sequence joins TRBV29-1 and TRBJ1-4, with D possibly matching TRBD1 (6 bases). The CDR3 runs 12 residues. Deletions cut 4 bases from V and 7 bases from J, with 10 bases between. Germline V gene lookup returns CDR1 SQVTM and CDR2 ANQGSEA. CDR3 DNA: TGCAGCGTTGCAGGGGTGAGTGAAAAACTGTTTTTT. It is translated as CSVAGVSEKLFF. Full variable domain (rest looked up from reference TRBV29-1 and TRBJ1-4): SAVISQKPSRDICQRGTSLTIQCQVDSQVTMMFWYRQQPGQSLTLIATANQGSEATYESGFVIDKFPISRPNLTFSTLTVSNMSPEDSSIYLCSVAGVSEKLFFGSGTQLSVL.

V usage is TRBV24-1 and J usage is TRBJ1-3, with a possible D match to TRBD1 (5 bases). The germline V and J ends were trimmed by 10 bases and 1 base, with 13 bases remaining between them. CDR3 size: 14 residues. CDR1 and CDR2 from the germline V gene are KGHDR and SFDVKD. CDR3 amino acids: CATHRHTSGNTIYF. For the CDR3, the DNA is TGTGCCACGCACAGGCACACGTCTGGAAACACCATATATTTT.

The rearrangement uses TRBV11-2 and TRBJ1-2, with unresolved D. The CDR3 contains 12 residues. Germline V gene sequence: CDR1 SGHAT, CDR2 FQNNGV. V was pared by 5 bases and J by 7 bases, with 11 bases between. CDR3 in amino acids: CASSTQVLGYTF. In nucleotides, the CDR3 is TGTGCCAGCAGCACTCAGGTCCTTGGCTACACCTTC.

This chain's CDR3 is CASSLDIYYGYTF. In DNA form, the CDR3 reads TGTGCCAGCAGCTTGGACATCTACTATGGCTACACCTTC. The chain uses TRBV5-6 and TRBJ1-2; no reliable D call. The CDR3 totals 13 residues. With 0 bases removed from V and 3 bases from J, the gap between germline ends came to 6 bases. Germline V lookup: CDR1 SGHDT, CDR2 YYEEEE.

This chain links TRBV4-2 with TRBJ1-1, with 7 positions matching TRBD1. The V gene end was trimmed by 1 base and the J gene end by 0 bases; junction bases not matched to a gene: 11. The germline gives CDR1 LGHNA, CDR2 YNFKEQ. The CDR3 is made up of 18 amino acids. The CDR3 bases are TGTGCCAGCAGCCAAGTGGTCCCGAGTACAGGGGTGAACACTGAAGCTTTCTTT. Its protein is CASSQVVPSTGVNTEAFF.

This chain uses TRBV6-6 with TRBJ1-1; D is perhaps TRBD1 (6 bases). The germline V and J ends were trimmed by 7 bases and 5 bases, with 17 bases remaining between them. The germline V gene has CDR1 MNHNY and CDR2 SVGAGI (reference sequence). CDR3 size: 14 residues. CDR3 sequence: CASTSWGRGTEAFF. The CDR3 DNA reads as TGTGCCAGCACCTCGTGGGGGAGGGGGACTGAAGCTTTCTTT.

V gene TRBV5-1 combines with J gene TRBJ2-2; tentatively, D is TRBD2 (6 bases). Germline values: CDR1 SGHRS, CDR2 YFSETQ. The CDR3 covers 13 residues. Trimming pared 1 base from V and 6 bases from J, leaving 7 bases between. CDR3: CASSLRDSGELFF. For the CDR3, the DNA is TGCGCCAGCAGCTTGAGGGACTCCGGGGAGCTGTTTTTT.

The chain links TRBV2 to TRBJ1-1; 9 nucleotides agree with TRBD1. This CDR3 comprises 14 residues. J lost 4 bases, V lost 7 bases, and 7 bases had no gene match. The V gene's germline CDR1 is SNHLY and CDR2 FYNNEI. The CDR3 sequence: CASNPDRGSTEAFF. CDR3 DNA sequence: TGTGCCAGCAATCCCGACAGGGGGAGCACTGAAGCTTTCTTT.

The chain combines TRBV18 with TRBJ1-1, with 8 positions matching TRBD1. V lost 3 bases and J lost 5; bases outside the gene matches: 5. Germline CDR1 reads KGHSH; CDR2 reads LQKENI. This CDR3 region has 14 residues. CDR3 DNA sequence: TGTGCCAGCTCACCCCGGACAGGGCGGACTGAAGCTTTCTTT. As protein: CASSPRTGRTEAFF.

This sequence joins TRBV10-3 and TRBJ2-1, with D tentatively TRBD1 (5 bases). V was trimmed by 6 bases and J by 0 bases, leaving 9 bases between them. Germline V gene lookup returns CDR1 ENHRY and CDR2 SYGVKD. The CDR3 contains 14 residues. In nucleotides, the CDR3 is TGTGCCATCAGCGACAGAGACTCCTACAATGAGCAGTTCTTC. It yields the protein CAISDRDSYNEQFF.

This clone has only one observation. V and J are TRBV28 and TRBJ1-2; the D gene is possibly TRBD1 (6 bases). The CDR3 is 15 amino acids. Germline values: CDR1 MDHEN, CDR2 SYDVKM. V was shortened by 5 bases and J by 1 base, with 14 bases between the two germline ends. The CDR3 DNA reads TGTGCCAGCAGTCTCATTGGGGGCCTTAACTATGGCTACACCTTC. Its translation: CASSLIGGLNYGYTF.

The V gene is TRBV7-2, the J gene TRBJ1-2; the D gene is possibly TRBD1 (6 bases). V shed 5 bases and J shed 2 bases, with 12 bases lying between them. The CDR3 covers 14 residues. Germline-derived CDR1 and CDR2 are SGHTA and FQGNSA. Written as DNA, the CDR3 is TGTGCCAGCAGCCAACCGGGACACAACTATGGCTACACCTTC. Its translation is CASSQPGHNYGYTF.

V and J are TRBV2 and TRBJ2-7; TRBD1 agrees at 10 bases. CDR1 is SNHLY and CDR2 is FYNNEI in the germline V gene. Trimming took 7 bases from V and 0 from J; bases not matched to a gene: 6. The CDR3 totals 15 residues. CDR3 DNA sequence: TGTGCCAGCAAGTTGGGACAGGGGCTCTCCTACGAGCAGTACTTC. This sequence encodes CASKLGQGLSYEQYF. The variable domain in full, with the rest retrieved from reference TRBV2 and TRBJ2-7, is EPEVTQTPSHQVTQMGQEVILRCVPISNHLYFYWYRQILGQKVEFLVSFYNNEISEKSEIFDDQFSVERPDGSNFTLKIRSTKLEDSAMYFCASKLGQGLSYEQYFGPGTRLTVT.

This CDR3 reads CASLGQGGHQPQHF. Here the CDR3 DNA reads TGTGCCAGTCTCGGACAGGGTGGGCATCAGCCCCAGCATTTT. The chain uses TRBV28 and TRBJ1-5; 8 bases fit TRBD1. Germline-derived CDR1 and CDR2 are MDHEN and SYDVKM. The CDR3 length is 14 residues. Trimming at V came to 9 bases and at J to 5 bases, leaving 9 bases not matched to a gene.

This chain links TRBV5-1 with TRBJ1-2; TRBD1 aligns across 8 bases. CDR1 SGHRS and CDR2 YFSETQ come from the germline V gene. The V and J ends lost 2 bases and 2 bases, in that order; junction bases with no gene match: 11. This CDR3 is 17 amino acids long. In DNA form, the CDR3 reads TGCGCCAGCAGCTTAGGGGGACAGGCCGGGCAGAACTATGGCTACACCTTC. Residues: CASSLGGQAGQNYGYTF.

The chain has TRBV11-2 and TRBJ1-1; 9 nucleotides agree with TRBD1. The CDR3 spans 15 residues. Germline-derived CDR1 and CDR2 are SGHAT and FQNNGV. V lost 5 bases, J lost 5 bases, and 9 bases stayed unmatched. In DNA, the CDR3 is TGTGCCAGCAGCCACTCGGGACAGGGAGGTACTGAAGCTTTCTTT. Protein product: CASSHSGQGGTEAFF.

This clone has just one count. This sequence joins TRBV5-4 and TRBJ1-1; a possible D gene is TRBD1 (6 bases). Germline assignment: CDR1 SGHNT and CDR2 YYREEE (reference sequence). The CDR3 contains 14 residues. Trimming shortened V by 0 bases and J by 11 bases, and 17 bases separated the two germline ends. For the CDR3, the DNA is TGTGCCAGCAGCTTGGCCGTAAATGGGGGCGCGGCTTTCTTT. Protein product: CASSLAVNGGAAFF.

The chain recombines TRBV28 with TRBJ1-2, with no clear D. Germline V gives CDR1 MDHEN, CDR2 SYDVKM. Trimming left V 2 bases short and J 5 bases short, with 12 bases between. CDR3 length: 14 residues. The CDR3 DNA reads TGTGCCAGCAGTTTAATAGGCGGTGCTTATGGCTACACCTTC. Encoded protein: CASSLIGGAYGYTF.

This sequence joins TRBV5-1 and TRBJ2-5; a possible D gene is TRBD2 (6 bases). Germline V CDR1 and CDR2: SGHRS, YFSETQ. V lost 4 bases and J lost 3, with 13 bases in between. CDR3 length: 14 amino acids. The CDR3, as DNA: TGCGCCAGCAGCATCAGACCGGGGGAAGAGACCCAGTACTTC. Translating it yields CASSIRPGEETQYF. The full variable domain, in which reference TRBV5-1 and TRBJ2-5 provide the parts outside the CDR3, is KAGVTQTPRYLIKTRGQQVTLSCSPISGHRSVSWYQQTPGQGLQFLFEYFSETQRNKGNFPGRFSGRQFSNSRSEMNVSTLELGDSALYLCASSIRPGEETQYFGPGTRLLVL.

The rearrangement uses TRBV3-1 (or the pseudogene TRBV3-2) and TRBJ2-7; D may be TRBD2 (5 bases). CDR1 LGHDT and CDR2 YNNKEL come from the germline V gene (reference sequence). Trimming pared 3 bases from V and 7 bases from J, leaving 10 bases between. This CDR3 is 12 amino acids long. The CDR3 nucleotides read TGTGCCAGCAGCCACCTCGGGGAAGAGCAGTACTTC. Translated, it gives CASSHLGEEQYF.